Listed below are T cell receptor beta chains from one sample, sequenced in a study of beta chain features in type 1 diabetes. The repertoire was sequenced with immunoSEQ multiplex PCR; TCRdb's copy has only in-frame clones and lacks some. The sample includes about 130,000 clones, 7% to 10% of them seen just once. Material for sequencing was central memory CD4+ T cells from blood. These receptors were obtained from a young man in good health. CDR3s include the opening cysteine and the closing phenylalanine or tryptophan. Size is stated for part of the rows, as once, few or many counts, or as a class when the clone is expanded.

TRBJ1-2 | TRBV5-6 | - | CASSLRGANYGYTF
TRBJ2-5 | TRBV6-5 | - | CASRPHRQGEKTQYF
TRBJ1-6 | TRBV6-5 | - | CASSYSNRVGSPLHF
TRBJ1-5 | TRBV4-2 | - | CASSYGTGYQPQHF
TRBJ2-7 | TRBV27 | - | CASSRIASYEQYF
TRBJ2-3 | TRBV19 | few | CASSNRGATDTQYF
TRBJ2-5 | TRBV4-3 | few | CASSQGVKRGGEETQYF
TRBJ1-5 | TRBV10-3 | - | CAISTGEGANQPQHF
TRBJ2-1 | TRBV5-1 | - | CASGRGTTYNEQFF
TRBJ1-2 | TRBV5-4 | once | CASSPGAGGFYGYTF
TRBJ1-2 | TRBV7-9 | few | CASSPGQWAYGYTF
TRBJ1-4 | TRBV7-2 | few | CASSLGQGGEKLFF
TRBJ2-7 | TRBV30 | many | CASRTPLSSYEQYF
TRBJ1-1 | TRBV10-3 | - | CAISVQENTEAFF
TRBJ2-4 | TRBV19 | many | CASRDRVGKNIQYF
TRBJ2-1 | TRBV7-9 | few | CASRLTTGYNEQFF
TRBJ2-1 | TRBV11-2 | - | CASSLGWGVINEQFF
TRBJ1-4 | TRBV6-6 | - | CASQQGVEKLFF
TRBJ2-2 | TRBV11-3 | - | CASSNSPGLASGELFF
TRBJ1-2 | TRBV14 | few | CASSLGQFNYGYTF
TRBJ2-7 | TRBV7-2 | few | CASSPPGRYEQYF
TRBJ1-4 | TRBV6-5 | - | CASSSLSMNEKLFF
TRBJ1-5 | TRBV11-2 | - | CASSSGTGGLNQPQHF
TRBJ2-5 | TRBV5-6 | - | CASSLWSPGLAAKTQYF
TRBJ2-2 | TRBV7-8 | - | CASSLNQLQGTGELFF
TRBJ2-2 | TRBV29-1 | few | CSVDGQGQNTGELFF
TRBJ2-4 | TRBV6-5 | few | CASSAGTGNIQYF
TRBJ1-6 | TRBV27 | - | CASSFQGNDSPLHF
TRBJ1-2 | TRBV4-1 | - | CASSQDQDFAGIGYTF
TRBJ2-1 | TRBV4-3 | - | CASSLTVLASNNEQFF
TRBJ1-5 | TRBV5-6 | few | CASSREGVGGNQPQHF
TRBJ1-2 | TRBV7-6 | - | CASSPGQLRQYGYTF